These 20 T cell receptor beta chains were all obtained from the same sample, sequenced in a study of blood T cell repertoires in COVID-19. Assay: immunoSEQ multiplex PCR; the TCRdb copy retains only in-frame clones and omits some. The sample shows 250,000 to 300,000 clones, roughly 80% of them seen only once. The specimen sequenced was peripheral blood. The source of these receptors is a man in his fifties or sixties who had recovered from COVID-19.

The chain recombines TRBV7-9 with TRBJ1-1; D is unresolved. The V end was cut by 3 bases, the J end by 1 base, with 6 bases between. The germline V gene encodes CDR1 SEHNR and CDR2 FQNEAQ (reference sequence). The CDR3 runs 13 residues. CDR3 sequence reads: CASSFEGNTEAFF. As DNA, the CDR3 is TGTGCCAGCAGCTTCGAGGGGAACACTGAAGCTTTCTTT.

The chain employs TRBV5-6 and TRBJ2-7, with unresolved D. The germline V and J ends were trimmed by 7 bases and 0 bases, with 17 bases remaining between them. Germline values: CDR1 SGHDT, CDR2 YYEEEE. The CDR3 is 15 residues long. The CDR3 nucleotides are TGTGCCAGCCCCCTAGGAAACCCGCGCTCCTACGAGCAGTACTTC. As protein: CASPLGNPRSYEQYF.

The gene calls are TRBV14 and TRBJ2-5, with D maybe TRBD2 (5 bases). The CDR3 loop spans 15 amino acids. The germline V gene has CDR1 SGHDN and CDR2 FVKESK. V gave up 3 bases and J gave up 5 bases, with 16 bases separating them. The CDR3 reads CASSQVGGGRETQYF. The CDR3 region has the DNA TGTGCCAGCAGCCAGGTCGGAGGCGGCAGGGAGACCCAGTACTTC.

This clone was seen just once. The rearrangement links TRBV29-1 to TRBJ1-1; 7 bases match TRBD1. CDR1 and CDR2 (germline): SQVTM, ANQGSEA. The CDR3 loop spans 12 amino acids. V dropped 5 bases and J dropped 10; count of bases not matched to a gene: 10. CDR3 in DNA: TGCAGCGTTTATCGACAGGGTATTCGAGCTTTCTTT. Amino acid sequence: CSVYRQGIRAFF.

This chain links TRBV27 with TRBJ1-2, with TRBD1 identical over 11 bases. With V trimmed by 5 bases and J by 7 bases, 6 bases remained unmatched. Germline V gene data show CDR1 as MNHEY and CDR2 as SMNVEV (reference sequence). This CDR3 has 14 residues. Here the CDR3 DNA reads TGTGCCAGCAGTCAGGACAGGGGGCCGGGTGGCTACACCTTC. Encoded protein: CASSQDRGPGGYTF.

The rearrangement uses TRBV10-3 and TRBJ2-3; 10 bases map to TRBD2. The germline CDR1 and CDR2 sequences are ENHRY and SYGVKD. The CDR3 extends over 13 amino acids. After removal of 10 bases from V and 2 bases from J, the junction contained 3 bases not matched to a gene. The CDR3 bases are TGTGCCACCACTAGCGGGGACACAGATACGCAGTATTTT. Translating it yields CATTSGDTDTQYF.

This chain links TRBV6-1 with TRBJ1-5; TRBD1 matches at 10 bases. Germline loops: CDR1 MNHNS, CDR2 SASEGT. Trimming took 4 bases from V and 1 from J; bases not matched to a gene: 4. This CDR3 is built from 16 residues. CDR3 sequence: CASSGQGARSNQPQHF. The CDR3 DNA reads TGTGCCAGCAGTGGACAGGGGGCGAGAAGCAATCAGCCCCAGCATTTT.

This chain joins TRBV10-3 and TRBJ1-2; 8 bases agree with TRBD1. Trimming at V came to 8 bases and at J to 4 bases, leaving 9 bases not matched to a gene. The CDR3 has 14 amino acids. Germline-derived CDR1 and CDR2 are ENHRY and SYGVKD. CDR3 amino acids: CAIGAGGFGYGYTF. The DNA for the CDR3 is TGTGCCATCGGGGCAGGGGGCTTCGGCTATGGCTACACCTTC.

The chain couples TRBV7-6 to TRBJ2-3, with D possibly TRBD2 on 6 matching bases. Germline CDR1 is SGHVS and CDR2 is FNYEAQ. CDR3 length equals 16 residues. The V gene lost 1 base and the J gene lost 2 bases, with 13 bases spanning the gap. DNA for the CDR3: TGTGCCAGCAGCTTAGGAGGGACTTCTCCCACAGATACGCAGTATTTT. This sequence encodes CASSLGGTSPTDTQYF.

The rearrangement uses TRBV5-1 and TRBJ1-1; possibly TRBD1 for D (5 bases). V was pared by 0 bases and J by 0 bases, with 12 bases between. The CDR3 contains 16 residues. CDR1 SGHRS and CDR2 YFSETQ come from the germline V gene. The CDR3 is CASSLDRPGLNTEAFF. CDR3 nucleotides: TGCGCCAGCAGCTTGGATCGTCCAGGGTTGAACACTGAAGCTTTCTTT. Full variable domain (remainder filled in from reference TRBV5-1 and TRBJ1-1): KAGVTQTPRYLIKTRGQQVTLSCSPISGHRSVSWYQQTPGQGLQFLFEYFSETQRNKGNFPGRFSGRQFSNSRSEMNVSTLELGDSALYLCASSLDRPGLNTEAFFGQGTRLTVV.

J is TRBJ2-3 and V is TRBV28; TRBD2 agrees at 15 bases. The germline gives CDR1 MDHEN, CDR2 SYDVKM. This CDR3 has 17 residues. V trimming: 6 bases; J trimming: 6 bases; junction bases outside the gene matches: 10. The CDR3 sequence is CASSQPGTSGGMDTQYF. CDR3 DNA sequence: TGTGCCAGCAGCCAACCCGGGACTAGCGGGGGGATGGATACGCAGTATTTT.

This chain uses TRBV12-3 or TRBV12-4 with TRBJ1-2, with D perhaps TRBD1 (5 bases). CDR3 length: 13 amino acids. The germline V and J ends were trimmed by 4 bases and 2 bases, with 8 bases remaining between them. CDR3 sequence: CASSSPGNYGYTF. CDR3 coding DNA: TGTGCCAGCAGTTCCCCAGGGAACTATGGCTACACCTTC.

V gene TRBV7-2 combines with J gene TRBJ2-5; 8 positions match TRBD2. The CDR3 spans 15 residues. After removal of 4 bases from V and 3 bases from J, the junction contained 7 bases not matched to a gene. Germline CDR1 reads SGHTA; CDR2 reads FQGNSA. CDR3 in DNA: TGTGCCAGCAGCTACTACGGGGGGGCCGAAGAGACCCAGTACTTC. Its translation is CASSYYGGAEETQYF.

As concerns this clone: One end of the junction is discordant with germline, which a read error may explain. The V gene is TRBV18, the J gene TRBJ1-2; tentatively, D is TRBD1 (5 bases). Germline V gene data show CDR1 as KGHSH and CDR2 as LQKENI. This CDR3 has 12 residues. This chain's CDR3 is CASSPQGYGYTF. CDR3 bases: TGTGCCAGTTCACCTCAGGGCTATGGCTACACCTTC.

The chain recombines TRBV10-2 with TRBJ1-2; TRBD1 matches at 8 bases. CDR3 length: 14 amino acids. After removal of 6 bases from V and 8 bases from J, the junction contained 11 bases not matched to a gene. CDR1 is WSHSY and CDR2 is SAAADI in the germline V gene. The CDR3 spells CASSQRTGMYGYTF. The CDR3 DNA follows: TGCGCCAGCAGCCAAAGGACAGGGATGTACGGCTACACCTTC.

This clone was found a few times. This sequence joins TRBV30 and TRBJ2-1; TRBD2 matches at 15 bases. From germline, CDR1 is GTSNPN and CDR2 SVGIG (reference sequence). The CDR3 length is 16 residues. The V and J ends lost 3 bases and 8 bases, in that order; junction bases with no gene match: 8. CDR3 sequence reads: CAWSDGLAGGWDEQFF. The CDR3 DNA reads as TGTGCCTGGAGCGACGGACTAGCGGGAGGGTGGGATGAGCAGTTCTTC.

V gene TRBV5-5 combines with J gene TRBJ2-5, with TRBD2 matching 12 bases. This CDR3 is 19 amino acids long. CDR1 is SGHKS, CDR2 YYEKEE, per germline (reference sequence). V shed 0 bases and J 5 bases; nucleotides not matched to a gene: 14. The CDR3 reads CASSLGLAGGQSGGETQYF. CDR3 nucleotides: TGTGCCAGCAGCTTGGGGCTAGCGGGAGGGCAATCTGGCGGGGAGACCCAGTACTTC.

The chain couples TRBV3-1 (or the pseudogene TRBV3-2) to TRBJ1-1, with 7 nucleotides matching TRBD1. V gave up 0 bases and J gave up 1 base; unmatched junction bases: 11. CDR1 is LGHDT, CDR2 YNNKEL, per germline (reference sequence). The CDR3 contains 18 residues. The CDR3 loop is CASSQDRGGSRRNTEAFF. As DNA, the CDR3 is TGTGCCAGCAGCCAAGATCGAGGGGGCTCAAGGAGGAACACTGAAGCTTTCTTT.

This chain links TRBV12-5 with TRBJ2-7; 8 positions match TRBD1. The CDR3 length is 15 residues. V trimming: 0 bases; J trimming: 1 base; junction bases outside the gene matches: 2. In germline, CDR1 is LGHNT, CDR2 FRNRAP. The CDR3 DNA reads TGTGCTAGTGGTTTGGTTCAGGGGGCATCCTACGAGCAGTACTTC. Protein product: CASGLVQGASYEQYF.

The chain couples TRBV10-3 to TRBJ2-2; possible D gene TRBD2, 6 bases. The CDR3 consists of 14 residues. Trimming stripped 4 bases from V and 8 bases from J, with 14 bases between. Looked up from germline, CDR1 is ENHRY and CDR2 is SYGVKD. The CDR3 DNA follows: TGTGCCATCAGTGGTATTCAGGGACTGGGGGAGCTGTTTTTT. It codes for CAISGIQGLGELFF.